The 17 T cell receptor beta chains given below trace back to one sample, sequenced in a study of read filtering for tumor transcriptome and immune sequencing. From around 0.4 ug of RNA, a library with molecular barcoded alpha/delta and beta/gamma adaptors was made. TCRdb reprocessed the reads via MiXCR and lists one record per CDR3 protein. The table has tens of thousands of distinct CDR3 sequences, roughly 19% seen once. The sample consisted of a population of CD138-negative cells sorted from bone marrow. Receptors were obtained from a donor aged 40 or over with multiple myeloma.

Many counts were recorded for this clonotype. The CDR3, as DNA: TGTGCCAGCAGCGCCTTAGCGGGGAGCACAGATACGCAGTATTTT. Translated, it gives CASSALAGSTDTQYF. This chain connects TRBV9 to TRBJ2-3; 8 bases are shared with TRBD2. This CDR3 is built from 15 residues. Germline lookup yields CDR1 SGDLS and CDR2 YYNGEE. V dropped 3 bases and J dropped 0; count of bases not matched to a gene: 3. The full variable domain, completed using reference TRBV9 and TRBJ2-3, is DSGVTQTPKHLITATGQRVTLRCSPRSGDLSVYWYQQSLDQGLQFLIQYYNGEERAKGNILERFSAQQFPDLHSELNLSSLELGDSALYFCASSALAGSTDTQYFGPGTRLTVL.

There are a few counts of this clonotype. V usage is TRBV11-2 and J usage is TRBJ2-5; D remains ambiguous. V lost 5 bases and J 4 bases, leaving 11 bases between the germline ends. CDR1 is SGHAT, CDR2 FQNNGV, per germline. This CDR3 has 13 residues. CDR3 nucleotide sequence: TGTGCCAGCAGCCGATTGGGTTTAGAGACCCAGTACTTC. This encodes CASSRLGLETQYF.

At least ten counts were recorded for this clonotype. Written as DNA, the CDR3 is TGTGCCAGCAGTTTGTTCCCCGGGGAGCTGTTTTTT. Amino acids: CASSLFPGELFF. The chain uses TRBV28 and TRBJ2-2; D not resolved. The CDR3 has 12 residues. The germline V gene has CDR1 MDHEN and CDR2 SYDVKM. The V gene lost 3 bases and the J gene lost 6 bases, with 5 bases spanning the gap.

This clonotype has ten or more counts. The chain links TRBV20-1 to TRBJ2-7; the D gene is possibly TRBD1 (6 bases). Germline lookup yields CDR1 DFQATT and CDR2 SNEGSKA (reference sequence). Trimming cost V 6 bases and J 1 base, with 16 bases left between them. The length of the CDR3 is 14 residues. The CDR3 here is CSASGTSQSYEQYF. The DNA for the CDR3 is TGCAGTGCCTCCGGGACAAGCCAGTCCTACGAGCAGTACTTC.

Only a few counts were recorded for this clonotype. DNA of the CDR3: TGTGCCAGTCTCGGCGGCGTTACGAAGCAGTACTTC. It yields the protein CASLGGVTKQYF. The chain joins TRBV28 to TRBJ2-7; no firm D call. Trimming left V 9 bases short and J 8 bases short, with 17 bases between. This CDR3 contains 12 residues. The germline CDR1 and CDR2 sequences are MDHEN and SYDVKM.

This clonotype occurred many times. The chain couples TRBV19 to TRBJ1-5; 10 positions match TRBD1. CDR1 and CDR2 from the germline V gene are LNHDA and SQIVND (reference sequence). Unmatched junction bases numbered 6, after V lost 7 bases and J lost 3 bases. The CDR3 extends over 15 amino acids. The CDR3 DNA sequence: TGTGCCAGTACCCGACAGGGGGCCTTCAATCAGCCCCAGCATTTT. Translating it yields CASTRQGAFNQPQHF. The whole variable domain, filled in from reference TRBV19 and TRBJ1-5, reads DGGITQSPKYLFRKEGQNVTLSCEQNLNHDAMYWYRQDPGQGLRLIYYSQIVNDFQKGDIAEGYSVSREKKESFPLTVTSAQKNPTAFYLCASTRQGAFNQPQHFGDGTRLSIL.

V usage is TRBV7-3 and J usage is TRBJ2-1; 7 bases are shared with TRBD2. CDR1 is SGHTA and CDR2 is FQGTGA in the germline V gene. Trimming cost V 3 bases and J 9 bases; bases outside gene matches: 5. This CDR3 spans 13 amino acids. The CDR3, as DNA: TGTGCCAGCAGCTTCGGCCCTAGCGGTGAGCAGTTCTTC. Encoded protein: CASSFGPSGEQFF.

This clonotype was detected ten times or more. The V call is TRBV7-8, the J call TRBJ2-3; 7 bases are shared with TRBD2. Germline lookup yields CDR1 SGHVS and CDR2 FQNEAQ. The CDR3 spans 15 residues. V lost 1 base and J lost 6; bases outside the gene matches: 7. The CDR3 DNA reads as TGTGCCAGCAGCTTAGAGGGGAGGGCCAAGGATACGCAGTATTTT. Its protein is CASSLEGRAKDTQYF. The whole variable domain, remainder taken from reference TRBV7-8 and TRBJ2-3, is GAGVSQSPRYKVAKRGQDVALRCDPISGHVSLFWYQQALGQGPEFLTYFQNEAQLDKSGLPSDRFFAERPEGSVSTLKIQRTQQEDSAVYLCASSLEGRAKDTQYFGPGTRLTVL.

The V and J genes are TRBV10-3 and TRBJ2-7, with D possibly TRBD2 on 5 matching bases. Trimming cost V 4 bases and J 3 bases, with 13 bases left between them. Per germline, CDR1 ENHRY and CDR2 SYGVKD. This CDR3 is 14 amino acids long. The CDR3 region has the DNA TGTGCCATCAGTGGTGTGACCGGGAACTACGAGCAGTACTTC. Translating it yields CAISGVTGNYEQYF.

In the case of this clonotype: A much more abundant neighbour one base away suggests this may be a read error. This is likely a read error, given that the CDR3 carries no conserved phenylalanine or tryptophan at its end. The V call is TRBV28, the J call TRBJ1-6; TRBD1 matches at 7 bases. The CDR3 has 15 amino acids. The junction had 8 bases not matched to a gene; V was cut back by 5 bases and J by 7 bases. The germline gives CDR1 MDHEN, CDR2 SYDVKM. Here the CDR3 reads CASSGSGTENSPLHL. Here the CDR3 DNA reads TGTGCCAGCAGTGGATCCGGGACAGAGAATTCACCCCTCCACCTT.

This clonotype was recorded at least ten times. The chain carries TRBV5-1 and TRBJ1-1; D uncertain. Looked up from germline, CDR1 is SGHRS and CDR2 is YFSETQ. Deletions cut 3 bases from V and 0 bases from J, with 9 bases between. The CDR3 contains 14 residues. CDR3 amino acids: CASSYTALNTEAFF. The CDR3 nucleotides are TGCGCCAGCAGCTATACAGCGCTGAACACTGAAGCTTTCTTT.

The V call is TRBV6-1, the J call TRBJ1-1; the D gene is possibly TRBD1 (6 bases). Germline CDR1 is MNHNS and CDR2 is SASEGT. The CDR3 sequence is 14 residues long. Trimming shortened V by 7 bases and J by 6 bases, and 18 bases separated the two germline ends. The CDR3 DNA follows: TGTGCCAGCACCCGACAGGTAACAGGGTCTGAAGCTTTCTTT. The encoded protein is CASTRQVTGSEAFF.

The table lists this clonotype with a few counts. Written as DNA, the CDR3 is TGTGCCAGCAGGCCCGGGACATCTAATCAGCCCCAGCATTTT. It yields the protein CASRPGTSNQPQHF. The V call is TRBV6-5, the J call TRBJ1-5; maybe TRBD1 (6 bases). Germline CDR1 MNHEY, CDR2 SVGAGI. The CDR3 is made up of 14 amino acids. The ends were cut back, 6 bases at V and 4 bases at J, with 13 bases in the middle.

This clonotype was observed at least ten times. V is TRBV15 and J is TRBJ2-2; the D is unclear. The CDR3 has 14 amino acids. V was trimmed by 0 bases and J by 6 bases, leaving 8 bases between them. The germline V gene encodes CDR1 LNHNV and CDR2 YYDKDF (reference sequence). This CDR3 is CATSRDQVSGELFF. The CDR3 nucleotides are TGTGCCACCAGCAGAGATCAGGTTTCCGGGGAGCTGTTTTTT.

A remark on this clonotype: A much larger clone differs by one base, so this may be a read error. This rearrangement joins TRBV6-5 to TRBJ1-2; D remains ambiguous. The germline V gene encodes CDR1 MNHEY and CDR2 SVGAGI. The CDR3 length is 15 residues. The DNA of the CDR3 is TGTGCCAGCAGTTACTCTTCAAGGCAGCTCTATGGCTACGCCTTC. It yields the protein CASSYSSRQLYGYAF.

The CDR3 spells CASSPKGSGTDTQYF. For the CDR3, the DNA is TGTGCCAGCAGCCCCAAGGGAAGTGGCACAGATACGCAGTATTTT. V usage is TRBV7-2 and J usage is TRBJ2-3; D gene uncertain. V was clipped by 5 bases and J by 1 base, with 13 bases between them. The CDR3 loop spans 15 amino acids. Germline-derived CDR1 and CDR2 are SGHTA and FQGNSA.

This clonotype was recorded a few times. This chain connects TRBV20-1 to TRBJ2-1; 7 bases fit TRBD2. Per germline, CDR1 DFQATT and CDR2 SNEGSKA (reference sequence). The CDR3 loop spans 16 amino acids. Germline trimming cut 0 bases from V and 3 bases from J; bases unmatched to any gene: 8. CDR3 in DNA: TGCAGTGCTAGAGATTCGAAGCGGGACTACTACAATGAGCAGTTCTTC. Its translation is CSARDSKRDYYNEQFF.